Following are 26 T cell receptor beta chains from one sample sequenced in a study of cytomegalovirus exposure and HLA in healthy donors. The PCR ran on 60 Vbeta and 13 Jbeta primers. Sequencing used immunoSEQ multiplex PCR; TCRdb keeps in-frame clones, though not all of them. Here the sample spans fewer than 150,000 clones, 80% being singletons. The sample consisted of PBMCs. These TCRs come from a man aged 40-49 years in good health and CMV-seronegative.

CDR3 protein: CASSLAGEHEKLFF. CDR3 in DNA: TGTGCCAGCAGCTTAGCCGGGGAGCATGAAAAACTGTTTTTT. The chain couples TRBV7-2 to TRBJ1-4, with D unresolved. The CDR3 is made up of 14 amino acids. Germline V gives CDR1 SGHTA, CDR2 FQGNSA. V was clipped by 0 bases and J by 6 bases, with 8 bases between them.

The chain has TRBV9 and TRBJ1-2; maybe TRBD1 (6 bases). The germline gives CDR1 SGDLS, CDR2 YYNGEE. V dropped 3 bases and J dropped 8 bases, with 11 bases sitting between them. The CDR3 has 12 amino acids. CDR3 loop: CASSDRVNGYTF. DNA of the CDR3: TGTGCCAGCAGCGACAGGGTAAACGGCTACACCTTC. Full variable domain (missing parts from reference TRBV9 and TRBJ1-2): DSGVTQTPKHLITATGQRVTLRCSPRSGDLSVYWYQQSLDQGLQFLIQYYNGEERAKGNILERFSAQQFPDLHSELNLSSLELGDSALYFCASSDRVNGYTFGSGTRLTVV.

The chain has TRBV7-2 and TRBJ2-1, with 7 bases aligning to TRBD2. CDR1 is SGHTA, CDR2 FQGNSA, per germline. With V trimmed by 1 base and J by 3 bases, 9 bases remained unmatched. The CDR3 runs to 17 residues. The CDR3 loop is CASSLGSAGVIYNEQFF. The CDR3 DNA follows: TGTGCCAGCAGCTTAGGCTCCGCGGGAGTCATCTACAATGAGCAGTTCTTC. The whole variable domain, remainder taken from reference TRBV7-2 and TRBJ2-1, is GAGVSQSPSNKVTEKGKDVELRCDPISGHTALYWYRQSLGQGLEFLIYFQGNSAPDKSGLPSDRFSAERTGGSVSTLTIQRTQQEDSAVYLCASSLGSAGVIYNEQFFGPGTRLTVL.

The J gene is TRBJ1-1, the V gene TRBV18, with a tentative D call TRBD1 (5 bases). Germline CDR1 is KGHSH and CDR2 is LQKENI. Trimming shortened V by 1 base and J by 4 bases, and 13 bases separated the two germline ends. This CDR3 has 15 residues. The CDR3 region has the DNA TGTGCCAGCTCACCACTGTCAGGGAGGATCACTGAAGCTTTCTTT. This gives the protein CASSPLSGRITEAFF.

V is TRBV2 and J is TRBJ1-2, with 10 bases aligning to TRBD1. Germline V lookup: CDR1 SNHLY, CDR2 FYNNEI. CDR3 length equals 16 residues. The J segment lost 4 bases and the V segment lost 1 base, leaving 6 bases of the junction unmatched. CDR3 DNA sequence: TGTGCCAGCAGTGAAGGGACAGGGGGGACCCTCTATGGCTACACCTTC. Translated: CASSEGTGGTLYGYTF.

The J gene is TRBJ2-1, the V gene TRBV6-1; D perhaps matches TRBD2 (6 bases). There are 16 residues in the CDR3. Germline CDR1 reads MNHNS; CDR2 reads SASEGT. V was clipped by 4 bases and J by 0 bases, with 13 bases between them. This chain's CDR3 is CASSGLAPSSYNEQFF. CDR3 in DNA: TGTGCCAGCAGTGGGCTAGCGCCGAGCTCCTACAATGAGCAGTTCTTC.

The CDR3 DNA reads as TGTGCCAGCAGGGTACAGGGGGGCAGTGAAAAACTGTTTTTT. Its translation is CASRVQGGSEKLFF. V is TRBV2 and J is TRBJ1-4; 8 nucleotides line up with TRBD1. There are 14 residues in the CDR3. The trim removed 6 bases at V and 7 bases at J, leaving 7 bases unmatched. Germline CDR1 reads SNHLY; CDR2 reads FYNNEI.

The J gene is TRBJ1-1, the V gene TRBV5-4; perhaps TRBD1 as D (5 bases). With 2 bases removed from V and 0 bases from J, the gap between germline ends came to 11 bases. The CDR3 is 15 residues long. From germline, CDR1 is SGHNT and CDR2 YYREEE (reference sequence). In DNA form, the CDR3 reads TGTGCCAGCAGCTTACCGGGGGACTTGAACACTGAAGCTTTCTTT. The encoded protein is CASSLPGDLNTEAFF.

V is TRBV14 and J is TRBJ2-3, with TRBD2 identical over 8 bases. This CDR3 is 20 amino acids long. Germline lookup yields CDR1 SGHDN and CDR2 FVKESK. Germline trimming cut 0 bases from V and 0 bases from J; bases unmatched to any gene: 14. The chain's CDR3 is CASSQDQWRSGKTSTDTQYF. CDR3 sequence (DNA): TGTGCCAGCAGCCAAGATCAATGGCGTAGCGGGAAGACTAGCACAGATACGCAGTATTTT.

In its sample, this clone was seen a few times. The DNA for the CDR3 is TGCGCCAGCAGTCCCCAGCGCCAAAGCCGGGACAGTATGAAATCCTACGAGCAGTACTTC. It specifies CASSPQRQSRDSMKSYEQYF. V gene TRBV4-1 combines with J gene TRBJ2-7; 7 nucleotides agree with TRBD1. J gave up 1 base and V 6 bases, and 24 bases lay outside the gene matches. Germline CDR1 MGHRA, CDR2 YSYEKL. The CDR3 is made up of 20 amino acids.

The chain recombines TRBV19 with TRBJ2-5; 12 bases agree with TRBD1. The germline CDR1 and CDR2 sequences are LNHDA and SQIVND (reference sequence). This CDR3 contains 16 residues. Germline trimming cut 1 base from V and 5 bases from J; bases unmatched to any gene: 5. CDR3 nucleotides: TGTGCCAGTAGTATAGTTGGGACAGGGGGCTTGGAGACCCAGTACTTC. Protein: CASSIVGTGGLETQYF.

A few counts support this clone. V usage is TRBV30 and J usage is TRBJ1-5, with D maybe TRBD1 (5 bases). Germline-derived CDR1 and CDR2 are GTSNPN and SVGIG (reference sequence). CDR3 length: 15 amino acids. The V and J ends lost 4 bases and 0 bases respectively, with 13 bases between them. In nucleotides, the CDR3 is TGTGCCTGGAACCGCGGGGGATATAGCAATCAGCCCCAGCATTTT. This sequence encodes CAWNRGGYSNQPQHF.

V gene TRBV28 combines with J gene TRBJ2-1; 10 bases line up with TRBD2. The CDR3 runs to 15 residues. After removal of 6 bases from V and 4 bases from J, the junction contained 6 bases not matched to a gene. The germline gives CDR1 MDHEN, CDR2 SYDVKM. CDR3 nucleotide sequence: TGTGCCAGCAGGCGGACTAGCGGAGGTTACAATGAGCAGTTCTTC. Encoded protein: CASRRTSGGYNEQFF.

The rearrangement uses TRBV7-6 and TRBJ2-2, with TRBD2 matching 8 bases. After removal of 1 base from V and 6 bases from J, the junction contained 10 bases not matched to a gene. CDR1 and CDR2 from the germline V gene are SGHVS and FNYEAQ. The CDR3 is 17 amino acids. CDR3: CASSLESPAGDPGELFF. CDR3 DNA sequence: TGTGCCAGCAGCTTAGAGTCGCCAGCGGGAGATCCCGGGGAGCTGTTTTTT.

The chain carries TRBV19 and TRBJ2-2; possible D gene TRBD1, 7 bases. Germline V gene lookup returns CDR1 LNHDA and CDR2 SQIVND (reference sequence). The CDR3 extends over 18 amino acids. Trimming pared 6 bases from V and 6 bases from J, leaving 26 bases between. CDR3 coding DNA: TGTGCCAGTAGCCAATCGGCGAGGCAGGGGGGTCGGCCCGGGGAGCTGTTTTTT. Its protein is CASSQSARQGGRPGELFF. The complete variable domain, with remaining parts taken from reference TRBV19 and TRBJ2-2, reads DGGITQSPKYLFRKEGQNVTLSCEQNLNHDAMYWYRQDPGQGLRLIYYSQIVNDFQKGDIAEGYSVSREKKESFPLTVTSAQKNPTAFYLCASSQSARQGGRPGELFFGEGSRLTVL.

The chain carries TRBV18 and TRBJ2-7; 8 bases line up with TRBD2. The CDR3 is 15 amino acids. Germline V gene sequence: CDR1 KGHSH, CDR2 LQKENI. The junction had 7 bases not matched to a gene; V was cut back by 0 bases and J by 6 bases. CDR3 nucleotide sequence: TGTGCCAGCTCACCACCGCCTACTAGCGGAAGCGAGCAGTACTTC. Translation: CASSPPPTSGSEQYF.

This chain uses TRBV6-5 with TRBJ1-1; D gene ambiguous. V was trimmed by 8 bases and J by 1 base, leaving 14 bases between them. The germline CDR1 and CDR2 sequences are MNHEY and SVGAGI. The CDR3 runs to 14 residues. The CDR3 here is CASGPRGQNTEAFF. Written as DNA, the CDR3 is TGTGCCAGCGGCCCACGAGGGCAGAACACTGAAGCTTTCTTT.

The chain combines TRBV25-1 with TRBJ1-4; 9 nucleotides align to TRBD1. The CDR3 covers 16 residues. Germline V gene data show CDR1 as MGHDK and CDR2 as SYGVNS. The trim removed 5 bases at V and 7 bases at J, leaving 11 bases unmatched. The CDR3, as DNA: TGTGCCAGCAGTACCGGGACAGGGTTTCCAGGTGAAAAACTGTTTTTT. Protein: CASSTGTGFPGEKLFF.

This chain joins TRBV18 and TRBJ2-2; the D gene is possibly TRBD2 (6 bases). Per germline, CDR1 KGHSH and CDR2 LQKENI. This CDR3 has 16 residues. Between the trimmed V and J ends, which lost 3 bases and 3 bases, there was a span of 14 bases. DNA of the CDR3: TGTGCCAGCTCACCCGGGACGGGAGCGGACACCGGGGAGCTGTTTTTT. Translation: CASSPGTGADTGELFF.

The J gene is TRBJ2-3, the V gene TRBV5-1; perhaps TRBD1 as D (5 bases). The CDR3 consists of 15 residues. V lost 0 bases and J 2 bases, leaving 10 bases between the germline ends. CDR1 is SGHRS, CDR2 YFSETQ, per germline. This CDR3 is CASSLGRQYTDTQYF. DNA for the CDR3: TGCGCCAGCAGCTTGGGGAGACAGTACACAGATACGCAGTATTTT. The full variable domain, its missing parts supplied by reference TRBV5-1 and TRBJ2-3, is KAGVTQTPRYLIKTRGQQVTLSCSPISGHRSVSWYQQTPGQGLQFLFEYFSETQRNKGNFPGRFSGRQFSNSRSEMNVSTLELGDSALYLCASSLGRQYTDTQYFGPGTRLTVL.

The rearrangement links TRBV7-2 to TRBJ1-1, with 9 bases matching TRBD1. The V gene end was trimmed by 0 bases and the J gene end by 1 base; junction bases not matched to a gene: 3. Germline assignment: CDR1 SGHTA and CDR2 FQGNSA. This CDR3 has 16 amino acids. CDR3 DNA: TGTGCCAGCAGCTTAGCGCTGGGACAGGGGAACACTGAAGCTTTCTTT. Translation gives CASSLALGQGNTEAFF. The full variable domain, its missing parts supplied by reference TRBV7-2 and TRBJ1-1, is GAGVSQSPSNKVTEKGKDVELRCDPISGHTALYWYRQSLGQGLEFLIYFQGNSAPDKSGLPSDRFSAERTGGSVSTLTIQRTQQEDSAVYLCASSLALGQGNTEAFFGQGTRLTVV.

The rearrangement links TRBV7-9 to TRBJ1-2, with D possibly TRBD1 on 6 matching bases. The CDR3 is 17 residues long. CDR1 SEHNR and CDR2 FQNEAQ come from the germline V gene (reference sequence). Deletions cut 4 bases from V and 1 base from J, with 19 bases between. CDR3 loop: CASSWPGHSQINYGYTF. The CDR3 nucleotides are TGTGCCAGCAGCTGGCCGGGACACTCACAAATTAACTATGGCTACACCTTC.

This chain connects TRBV2 to TRBJ2-3; weak D call: TRBD1 (6 bases). CDR3 size: 14 residues. CDR1 is SNHLY, CDR2 FYNNEI, per germline. The germline V and J ends were trimmed by 3 bases and 9 bases, with 16 bases remaining between them. CDR3 in amino acids: CASSEWAEQGTQYF. DNA for the CDR3: TGTGCCAGCAGTGAGTGGGCGGAGCAGGGGACGCAGTATTTT.

The rearrangement joins TRBV6-1 to TRBJ2-7; 9 bases fit TRBD1. Trimming at V came to 11 bases and at J to 6 bases, leaving 14 bases not matched to a gene. There are 14 residues in the CDR3. Germline assignment: CDR1 MNHNS and CDR2 SASEGT. CDR3 protein: CAGRPPGTGSEQYF. CDR3 sequence (DNA): TGTGCCGGCCGACCTCCCGGGACAGGGAGCGAGCAGTACTTC.

J is TRBJ1-5 and V is TRBV28, with D possibly TRBD1 on 6 matching bases. This CDR3 has 15 residues. The germline V gene has CDR1 MDHEN and CDR2 SYDVKM. The V and J ends lost 6 bases and 1 base respectively, with 13 bases between them. Here the CDR3 reads CASRLDSGSNQPQHF. DNA for the CDR3: TGTGCCAGCAGACTGGACAGTGGGAGCAATCAGCCCCAGCATTTT.

V gene TRBV28 combines with J gene TRBJ1-2; D gene ambiguous. Trimming removed 6 bases from V and 4 bases from J, with 18 bases in between. The CDR3 totals 15 residues. Germline values: CDR1 MDHEN, CDR2 SYDVKM. CDR3 coding DNA: TGTGCCAGCAGCCCCCCTGTAGTCGGGTCCTATGGCTACACCTTC. Translating gives CASSPPVVGSYGYTF.